Described below is a single TCR beta chain sequence and its context. Its specificity is unknown. This record comes from a study of cytomegalovirus exposure and HLA in healthy donors. Study-wide findings and caveats: In a later analysis, a missense DCLRE1C variant was linked to TCR beta V- and J-gene trimming. Donor immune exposure was known only as CMV serostatus.

This CDR3 region has 11 residues. The germline CDR1 and CDR2 sequences are SEHNR and FQNEAQ (reference sequence). Trimming removed 5 bases from V and 5 bases from J, with 7 bases in between. Primers included in the PCR were 60 Vbeta and 13 Jbeta primers. The table came from immunoSEQ multiplex PCR; TCRdb's copy has only in-frame clones and leaves some out. This sample yields about 190,000 clones, of which about 13% are seen a single time; 7.8% belongs to the top ten. This chain joins TRBV7-9 and TRBJ2-7; D is uncertain. Sequenced material: PBMCs. The receptor's source is a man over 45 in good health and CMV-seropositive. As DNA, the CDR3 is TGTGCCAGCAGCGCCCCAGACGAGCAGTACTTC. It specifies CASSAPDEQYF.